Listed here are 25 T cell receptor beta chains from one sample, sequenced in a study of blood T cells in healthy people across ages. With a J-beta primer mix and a sample-barcoded 5' primer, a second PCR ran about 7 to 12 cycles. TCRdb analysed the 5' RACE reads with MiXCR anew, one entry per CDR3 protein. The table records approximately 1.5 million distinct CDR3 sequences, 30% to 35% of them present only once. Sequencing input: blood. These receptor sequences come from a woman in her 30s in good health.

This clonotype was observed many times. The chain carries TRBV9 and TRBJ2-7; unclear D gene. Per germline, CDR1 SGDLS and CDR2 YYNGEE. V was clipped by 4 bases and J by 7 bases, with 12 bases between them. The CDR3 is made up of 12 amino acids. The CDR3, as DNA: TGTGCCAGCAGCCCCACCGGCTGGGAGCAGTACTTC. Its translation is CASSPTGWEQYF.

The sample holds many counts of this clonotype. The V gene is TRBV29-1, the J gene TRBJ2-7; perhaps TRBD2 as D (5 bases). V was shortened by 1 base and J by 6 bases, with 10 bases between the two germline ends. The CDR3 has 12 amino acids. Germline CDR1 SQVTM, CDR2 ANQGSEA. CDR3 sequence: CSVEVGSGEQYF. CDR3 coding DNA: TGCAGCGTTGAAGTGGGGAGTGGCGAGCAGTACTTC.

Only a few counts were recorded for this clonotype. The chain uses TRBV20-1 and TRBJ2-7, with D possibly being TRBD2 (6 bases). V lost 2 bases and J lost 2, with 13 bases in between. The CDR3 length is 14 residues. The germline V gene has CDR1 DFQATT and CDR2 SNEGSKA (reference sequence). The CDR3, as DNA: TGCAGTGCTAGAAGGGCGGGGATACCCTACGAGCAGTACTTC. It specifies CSARRAGIPYEQYF.

This clonotype turned up a few times. In nucleotides, the CDR3 is TGTGCCAGCAGCCAAGTGAACCTATACAATGAGCAGTTCTTC. It translates to CASSQVNLYNEQFF. The V gene is TRBV3-1, the J gene TRBJ2-1, with no clear D. This CDR3 comprises 14 residues. CDR1 is LGHDT and CDR2 is YNNKEL in the germline V gene (reference sequence). Trimming stripped 1 base from V and 4 bases from J, with 8 bases between.

The rearrangement uses TRBV18 and TRBJ1-1, with D possibly TRBD1 on 5 matching bases. Germline V gene sequence: CDR1 KGHSH, CDR2 LQKENI. Trimming removed 5 bases from V and 7 bases from J, with 14 bases in between. The CDR3 length is 13 residues. CDR3: CASSDLGHNEAFF. The CDR3 DNA reads TGTGCCAGCTCAGATCTGGGGCATAATGAAGCTTTCTTT. Full variable domain (remainder filled in from reference TRBV18 and TRBJ1-1): NAGVMQNPRHLVRRRGQEARLRCSPMKGHSHVYWYRQLPEEGLKFMVYLQKENIIDESGMPKERFSAEFPKEGPSILRIQQVVRGDSAAYFCASSDLGHNEAFFGQGTRLTVV.

Many counts were recorded for this clonotype. This sequence joins TRBV12-3 or TRBV12-4 and TRBJ2-7, with D unresolved. Trimming left V 5 bases short and J 2 bases short, with 10 bases between. There are 13 residues in the CDR3. The CDR3 here is CASSVTPPYEQYF. The DNA of the CDR3 is TGTGCCAGCAGTGTGACACCACCCTACGAGCAGTACTTC.

Comment on this clonotype: This could be a read error, since a much larger clone is one nucleotide away. The J gene is TRBJ2-3, the V gene TRBV29-1, with TRBD2 as a possible D gene (5 bases). V shed 4 bases and J shed 1 base, with 15 bases lying between them. The CDR3 is made up of 15 amino acids. Germline V gene sequence: CDR1 SQVTM, CDR2 ANQGSEA. Here the CDR3 DNA reads TGCAGCGTTGCATACCTCTTCGGGGGCACAGATACGCAGTATTTT. This translates into CSVAYLFGGTDTQYF.

The V and J genes are TRBV12-3 or TRBV12-4 and TRBJ1-2; D uncertain. The CDR3 consists of 12 residues. V was trimmed by 2 bases and J by 7 bases, leaving 8 bases between them. The CDR3 sequence is CASSLLGFGYTF. The CDR3, as DNA: TGTGCCAGCAGTTTACTAGGGTTTGGCTACACCTTC.

The chain recombines TRBV7-2 with TRBJ2-1, with TRBD1 matching 7 bases. The CDR3 spans 15 residues. Germline CDR1 and CDR2: SGHTA and FQGNSA. J lost 6 bases, V lost 5 bases, and 10 bases had no gene match. As DNA, the CDR3 is TGTGCCAGCAGCGTTTACAGGGGTATCCGCAATGAGCAGTTCTTC. Its protein product is CASSVYRGIRNEQFF.

This clonotype was seen a handful of times. This sequence joins TRBV20-1 and TRBJ1-2; unclear D gene. The germline V gene has CDR1 DFQATT and CDR2 SNEGSKA (reference sequence). V lost 0 bases and J lost 7, with 6 bases in between. This CDR3 has 11 amino acids. The CDR3, as DNA: TGCAGTGCTAGAGAGATAGCTGGCTACACCTTC. It codes for CSAREIAGYTF.

The chain combines TRBV7-2 with TRBJ1-2; TRBD1 matches 7 bases. This CDR3 comprises 15 residues. With V trimmed by 1 base and J by 4 bases, 6 bases remained unmatched. Germline assignment: CDR1 SGHTA and CDR2 FQGNSA. CDR3 nucleotides: TGTGCCAGCAGCTTAGTAACAGGGGTTGGCTATGGCTACACCTTC. Translation: CASSLVTGVGYGYTF.

The gene calls are TRBV10-3 and TRBJ1-1; D is possibly TRBD1 (5 bases). Germline-derived CDR1 and CDR2 are ENHRY and SYGVKD. The CDR3 is 14 residues long. V was cut by 4 bases and J by 10 bases, with 19 bases left in between. In DNA, the CDR3 is TGTGCCATCAGTGTCGCCGAGGCGGGAAGGGGAGCTTTCTTT. Translating gives CAISVAEAGRGAFF.

J is TRBJ1-4 and V is TRBV7-6; D is uncertain. Trimming removed 4 bases from V and 4 bases from J, with 16 bases in between. In germline, CDR1 is SGHVS, CDR2 FNYEAQ. The CDR3 loop spans 16 amino acids. The CDR3 DNA reads TGTGCCAGCAGCTCCCCATCGGAGGGCCTTAATGAAAAACTGTTTTTT. Protein product: CASSSPSEGLNEKLFF.

V usage is TRBV3-1 and J usage is TRBJ2-3, with 12 bases that match TRBD2. In germline, CDR1 is LGHDT, CDR2 YNNKEL (reference sequence). The V segment lost 0 bases and the J segment 6 bases; nucleotides outside the gene matches: 16. The CDR3 length is 20 residues. DNA for the CDR3: TGTGCCAGCAGCCAAGATCCAGGACTAGCGGGACCAGGGACCGGGGATACGCAGTATTTT. Residues: CASSQDPGLAGPGTGDTQYF.

The chain links TRBV6-1 to TRBJ2-3; 13 positions match TRBD2. This CDR3 comprises 19 residues. CDR1 is MNHNS, CDR2 SASEGT, per germline. V was pared by 6 bases and J by 6 bases, with 18 bases of the junction left unmatched. As DNA, the CDR3 is TGTGCCAGCAGGGCCGGGACTAGCGGGGACCCCCTCTTGTGGGATACGCAGTATTTT. Protein sequence: CASRAGTSGDPLLWDTQYF.

The gene calls are TRBV27 and TRBJ1-5; 12 positions agree with TRBD1. Germline V gene data show CDR1 as MNHEY and CDR2 as SMNVEV (reference sequence). Trimming removed 5 bases from V and 7 bases from J; junction bases left unmatched: 6. The CDR3 runs to 15 residues. CDR3 sequence reads: CASSAGTGGRQPQHF. CDR3 in DNA: TGTGCCAGCAGTGCCGGGACAGGGGGCCGGCAGCCCCAGCATTTT.

The J gene is TRBJ2-1, the V gene TRBV28, with D tentatively TRBD2 (7 bases). Germline assignment: CDR1 MDHEN and CDR2 SYDVKM. V dropped 6 bases and J dropped 0 bases, with 36 bases sitting between them. The CDR3 runs to 23 residues. The CDR3 DNA follows: TGTGCCAGCAGCTCCTTTTATGCCCCTGAAGGGGGAGGGGTTTTCGACTCCTACAATGAGCAGTTCTTC. As protein: CASSSFYAPEGGGVFDSYNEQFF.

For this clonotype: This may stem from a read error, because a much larger clone lies one nucleotide away. The chain combines TRBV20-1 with TRBJ2-7; perhaps TRBD1 as D (6 bases). The CDR3 has 13 residues. Germline V gives CDR1 DFQATT, CDR2 SNEGSKA (reference sequence). CDR3 region: CSAGDGLQGLKYF. The CDR3 DNA is TGCAGTGCTGGAGATGGCCTACAGGGCTTGAAGTACTTC.

The chain couples TRBV3-1 to TRBJ2-1; TRBD1 agrees at 8 bases. The CDR3 has 14 residues. V lost 4 bases and J lost 10; bases outside the gene matches: 9. CDR1 LGHDT and CDR2 YNNKEL come from the germline V gene (reference sequence). In DNA, the CDR3 is TGTGCCAGCAGCCGCGGACAGGGTTCACACGAGCAGTTCTTC. Translating gives CASSRGQGSHEQFF.

This rearrangement joins TRBV5-1 to TRBJ1-1; the match to TRBD1 covers 7 bases. The CDR3 has 15 residues. The ends lost 7 bases at V and 3 bases at J; junction bases unmatched: 12. Per germline, CDR1 SGHRS and CDR2 YFSETQ. The CDR3 DNA reads as TGCGCCAGCGCTATTCAGGGCAGGGGGGACACTGAAGCTTTCTTT. This sequence encodes CASAIQGRGDTEAFF.

Notes on this clonotype: At one end, the junction sequence differs from germline, possibly due to a read error. The rearrangement links TRBV4-2 to TRBJ2-3, with 9 positions matching TRBD2. The CDR3 extends over 19 amino acids. Germline CDR1 is LGHNA and CDR2 is YNFKEQ. CDR3: CASGQEGLAGPSGTDTQYF. In DNA, the CDR3 is TGTGCCAGCGGCCAAGAGGGGCTAGCGGGGCCGTCCGGCACAGATACGCAGTATTTT.

As concerns this clonotype: Without the conserved terminal phenylalanine or tryptophan, this CDR3 likely stems from a read error. This chain uses TRBV7-9 with TRBJ1-6; D unclear. Germline CDR1 and CDR2: SEHNR and FQNEAQ (reference sequence). This CDR3 has 14 residues. The ends were cut back, 1 base at V and 10 bases at J, with 11 bases in the middle. In DNA form, the CDR3 reads TGTGCCAGCAGCTTAGGACCTGAGTGGTCACCCCTCCACATT. It codes for CASSLGPEWSPLHI.

This clonotype was seen a handful of times. The chain employs TRBV18 and TRBJ2-7; 8 bases match TRBD1. The ends lost 5 bases at V and 3 bases at J; junction bases unmatched: 3. The germline V gene has CDR1 KGHSH and CDR2 LQKENI. This CDR3 comprises 13 residues. The CDR3 protein is CASSSGGNYEQYF. For the CDR3, the DNA is TGTGCCAGCTCATCAGGGGGCAACTACGAGCAGTACTTC. Full variable domain (rest looked up from reference TRBV18 and TRBJ2-7): NAGVMQNPRHLVRRRGQEARLRCSPMKGHSHVYWYRQLPEEGLKFMVYLQKENIIDESGMPKERFSAEFPKEGPSILRIQQVVRGDSAAYFCASSSGGNYEQYFGPGTRLTVT.

Only one count was recorded for this clonotype. The chain recombines TRBV7-9 with TRBJ2-3; 7 nucleotides line up with TRBD1. Trimming took 7 bases from V and 5 from J; bases not matched to a gene: 9. The CDR3 spans 14 residues. The germline V gene has CDR1 SEHNR and CDR2 FQNEAQ (reference sequence). The chain's CDR3 is CASTSTGKGDTQYF. In DNA, the CDR3 is TGTGCCAGCACCTCGACAGGGAAAGGAGATACGCAGTATTTT.

The chain carries TRBV20-1 and TRBJ1-5, with D possibly matching TRBD1 (5 bases). V lost 1 base, J lost 4 bases, and 11 bases lay in between. Germline V lookup: CDR1 DFQATT, CDR2 SNEGSKA (reference sequence). There are 14 residues in the CDR3. The CDR3 region is CSARAGRDNQPQHF. CDR3 DNA sequence: TGCAGTGCTAGAGCTGGCAGGGATAATCAGCCCCAGCATTTT.